The following is a TCR beta chain sequence with its context. The antigen remains undetermined. The data stem from a study of memory CD4+ T cells and cytomegalovirus serostatus. Study context: Healthy Belgian adult donors included roughly nine CMV-positive and 24 CMV-negative people. The study, taken as a whole, reports: Median bootstrapped AUC for CMV status was around 0.96 originally, roughly 0.92 US-trained. The CMV-associated TCR signature appears largely within the CD4+ memory repertoire. About 40% of the roughly 150 known CMV-associated TCRbeta sequences appeared in CD4+ memory.

Profiling relied on immunoSEQ multiplex PCR, and the TCRdb table lists in-frame clones only, not all of them. Altogether 50,000 to 65,000 clones are present, over 65% being singletons, with the ten largest covering 2.6%. The sort gate was single viable CD3+CD4+CD8-CD45RO+ cells for memory CD4+ T cells. The sample was memory CD4+ T cells from blood. The source is an adult in good health and CMV-seropositive.

The CDR3 spells CASSVGSSLFTDTQYF. The CDR3 DNA sequence: TGTGCCAGCAGCGTAGGATCTAGCTTGTTCACAGATACGCAGTATTTT. The chain has TRBV9 and TRBJ2-3; D might be TRBD2 (5 bases). V dropped 0 bases and J dropped 2 bases, with 13 bases sitting between them. The CDR3 has 16 amino acids. The germline V gene has CDR1 SGDLS and CDR2 YYNGEE.